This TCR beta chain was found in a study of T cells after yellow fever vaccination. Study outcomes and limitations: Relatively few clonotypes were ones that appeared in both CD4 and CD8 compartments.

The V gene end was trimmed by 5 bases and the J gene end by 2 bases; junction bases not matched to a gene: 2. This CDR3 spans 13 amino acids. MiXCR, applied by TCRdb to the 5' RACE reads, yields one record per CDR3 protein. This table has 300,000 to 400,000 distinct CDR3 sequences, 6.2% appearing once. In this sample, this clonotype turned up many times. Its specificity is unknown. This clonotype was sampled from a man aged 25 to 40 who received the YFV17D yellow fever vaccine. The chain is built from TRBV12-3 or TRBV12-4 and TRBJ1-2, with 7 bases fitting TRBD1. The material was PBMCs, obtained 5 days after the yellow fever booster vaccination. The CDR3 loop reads CASSPGQNYGYTF. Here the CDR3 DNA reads TGTGCCAGCAGTCCGGGACAGAACTATGGCTACACCTTC.